In its sample, the clone carrying this T cell receptor beta chain was seen a few times. The antigen is unknown. This CDR3 spans 13 amino acids. CDR1 is ENHRY and CDR2 is SYGVKD in the germline V gene. These data are taken from a study of cytomegalovirus exposure and HLA in healthy donors. Vbeta (60) and Jbeta (13) primers were used in the PCR. Only in-frame clones appear in the TCRdb table, and some are missing; sequencing was by immunoSEQ multiplex PCR. The sample records approximately 89,000 clones, around 85% being singletons. Study-wide findings and caveats: In vitro data verified a few CMV-associated chains as specific for CMV antigens.

The clonotype originates from a man between 35 and 55 years old in good health and CMV-seropositive. The chain carries TRBV10-3 and TRBJ2-5; 8 nucleotides agree with TRBD2. The J call is in doubt because the DNA end fits TRBJ2-7 better. The sequenced sample consisted of PBMCs. The CDR3 reads CAIGAGDKYEQYF. As DNA, the CDR3 is TGTGCCATCGGAGCGGGAGATAAATACGAGCAGTACTTC.